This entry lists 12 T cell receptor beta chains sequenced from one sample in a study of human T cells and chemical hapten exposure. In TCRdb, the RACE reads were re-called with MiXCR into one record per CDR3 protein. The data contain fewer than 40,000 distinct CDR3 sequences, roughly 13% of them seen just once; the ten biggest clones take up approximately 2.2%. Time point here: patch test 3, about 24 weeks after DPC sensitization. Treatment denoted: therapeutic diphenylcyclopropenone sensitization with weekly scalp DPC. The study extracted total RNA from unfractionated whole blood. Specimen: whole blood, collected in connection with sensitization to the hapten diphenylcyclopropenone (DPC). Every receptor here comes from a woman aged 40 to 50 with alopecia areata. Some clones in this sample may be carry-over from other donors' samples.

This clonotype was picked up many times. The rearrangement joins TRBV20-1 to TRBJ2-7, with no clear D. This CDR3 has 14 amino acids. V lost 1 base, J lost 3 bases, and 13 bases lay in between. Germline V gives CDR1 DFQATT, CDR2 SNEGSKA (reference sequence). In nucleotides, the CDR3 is TGCAGTGCTAGAGTTCATCTAGGGCGCTACGAGCAGTACTTC. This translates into CSARVHLGRYEQYF.

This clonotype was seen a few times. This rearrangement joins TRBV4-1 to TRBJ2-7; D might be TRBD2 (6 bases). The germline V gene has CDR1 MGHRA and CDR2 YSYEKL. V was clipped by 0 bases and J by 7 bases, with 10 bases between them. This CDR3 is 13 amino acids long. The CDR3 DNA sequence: TGCGCCAGCAGCCAAGATCCCGGGGGAGAGCAGTACTTC. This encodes CASSQDPGGEQYF.

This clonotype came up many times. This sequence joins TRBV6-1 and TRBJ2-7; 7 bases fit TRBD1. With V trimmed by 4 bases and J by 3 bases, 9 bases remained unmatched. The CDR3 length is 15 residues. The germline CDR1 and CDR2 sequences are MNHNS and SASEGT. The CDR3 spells CASSARDRKIYEQYF. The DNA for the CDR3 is TGTGCCAGCAGTGCCCGGGACAGAAAGATCTACGAGCAGTACTTC.

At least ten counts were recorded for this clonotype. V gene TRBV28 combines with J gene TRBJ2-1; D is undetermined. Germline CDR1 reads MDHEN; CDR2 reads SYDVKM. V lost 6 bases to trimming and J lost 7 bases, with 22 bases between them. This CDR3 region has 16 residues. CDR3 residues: CASSPSGPPNHNEQFF. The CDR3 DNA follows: TGTGCCAGCAGCCCCTCAGGTCCCCCAAACCATAATGAGCAGTTCTTC.

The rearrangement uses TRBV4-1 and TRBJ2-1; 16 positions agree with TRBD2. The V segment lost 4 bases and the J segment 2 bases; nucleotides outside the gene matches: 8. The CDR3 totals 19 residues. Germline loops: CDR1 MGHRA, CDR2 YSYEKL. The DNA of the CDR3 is TGCGCCAGCAGCCCGATGGGACTAGCGGGAGGGCTCACCTACAATGAGCAGTTCTTC. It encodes CASSPMGLAGGLTYNEQFF.

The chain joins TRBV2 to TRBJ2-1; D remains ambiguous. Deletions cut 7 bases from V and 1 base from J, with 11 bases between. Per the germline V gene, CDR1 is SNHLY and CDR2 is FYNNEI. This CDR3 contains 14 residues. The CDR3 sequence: CASKQELSYNEQFF. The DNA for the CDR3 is TGTGCCAGCAAGCAGGAGTTGTCCTACAATGAGCAGTTCTTC.

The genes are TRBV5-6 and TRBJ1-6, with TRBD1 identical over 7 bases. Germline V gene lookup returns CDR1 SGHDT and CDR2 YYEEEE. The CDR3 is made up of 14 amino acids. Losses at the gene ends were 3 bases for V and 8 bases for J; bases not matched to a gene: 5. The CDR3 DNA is TGTGCCAGCAGCTCCCGACAGGGATATTCACCCCTCCACTTT. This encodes CASSSRQGYSPLHF.

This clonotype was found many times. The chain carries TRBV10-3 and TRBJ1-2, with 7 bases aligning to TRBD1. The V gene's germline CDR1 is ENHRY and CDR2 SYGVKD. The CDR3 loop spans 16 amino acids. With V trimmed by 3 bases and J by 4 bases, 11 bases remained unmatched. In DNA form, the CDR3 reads TGTGCCATCAGTGAATCCCCTACAGGGGTCGGCTATGGCTACACCTTC. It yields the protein CAISESPTGVGYGYTF.

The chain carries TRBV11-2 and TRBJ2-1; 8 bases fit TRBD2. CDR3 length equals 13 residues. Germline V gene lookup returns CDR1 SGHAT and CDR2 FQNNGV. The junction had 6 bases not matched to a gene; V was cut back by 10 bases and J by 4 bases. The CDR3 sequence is CATRPSGYNEQFF. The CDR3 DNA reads TGTGCCACCAGACCTAGCGGGTACAATGAGCAGTTCTTC. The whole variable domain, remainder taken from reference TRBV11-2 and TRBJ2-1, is EAGVAQSPRYKIIEKRQSVAFWCNPISGHATLYWYQQILGQGPKLLIQFQNNGVVDDSQLPKDRFSAERLKGVDSTLKIQPAKLEDSAVYLCATRPSGYNEQFFGPGTRLTVL.

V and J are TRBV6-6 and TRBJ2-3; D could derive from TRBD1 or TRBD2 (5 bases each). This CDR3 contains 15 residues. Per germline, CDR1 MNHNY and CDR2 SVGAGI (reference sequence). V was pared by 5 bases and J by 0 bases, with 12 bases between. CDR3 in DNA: TGTGCCAGCAGTAAAAGGGACGCGAGCACAGATACGCAGTATTTT. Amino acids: CASSKRDASTDTQYF.

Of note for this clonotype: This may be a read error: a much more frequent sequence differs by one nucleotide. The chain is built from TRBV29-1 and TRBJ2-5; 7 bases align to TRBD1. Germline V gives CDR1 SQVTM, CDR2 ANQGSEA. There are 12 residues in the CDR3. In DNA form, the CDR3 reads TGCAGCGCTAGACAGGGCCAAGAGACCCGGTACTTC. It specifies CSARQGQETRYF. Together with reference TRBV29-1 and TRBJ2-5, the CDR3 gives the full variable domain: SAVISQKPSRDICQRGTSLTIQCQVDSQVTMMFWYRQQPGQSLTLIATANQGSEATYESGFVIDKFPISRPNLTFSTLTVSNMSPEDSSIYLCSARQGQETRYFGPGTRLLVL.

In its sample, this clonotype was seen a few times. This CDR3 is CASSPGTGGVREQYF. CDR3 sequence (DNA): TGCGCCAGCAGTCCCGGGACAGGGGGTGTACGCGAGCAGTACTTC. V is TRBV5-1 and J is TRBJ2-7; 11 bases map to TRBD1. From germline, CDR1 is SGHRS and CDR2 YFSETQ. The CDR3 sequence is 15 residues long. Trimming cost V 5 bases and J 6 bases; bases outside gene matches: 10.